Sequencing of this T cell receptor beta chain was carried out in a study of long-term antiretroviral therapy in people with HIV. Whole-study results and caveats: Repertoire dominance by clones expanded before ART was seen at all time points. Investigators report no available data on ART adherence, viral resistance or therapy changes.

V was clipped by 7 bases and J by 6 bases, with 8 bases between them. Germline CDR1 MNHNY, CDR2 SVGAGI (reference sequence). The CDR3 extends over 11 amino acids. A v3.0 immunoSEQ assay was performed at survey level. Data came from immunoSEQ multiplex PCR; TCRdb stores just in-frame clones and leaves some out. The table shows tens of thousands of clones, with 90% to 95% occurring only once. A note on this clone: As yet, its antigen is unknown.

The source is a man in his thirties or forties with HIV. The rearrangement joins TRBV6-6 to TRBJ2-3; unclear D gene. The sample consisted of unsorted PBMCs, taken around 6 years after starting antiretroviral therapy. The CDR3 protein is CASNRWDTQYF. CDR3 DNA: TGTGCCAGCAACCGATGGGATACGCAGTATTTT.